The 5 T cell receptor beta chains in this list originate from one sample, sequenced in a study of response to subunit inactivated influenza vaccine. TCRdb re-analysed the RT-PCR reads in MiXCR, keeping a single row per CDR3 protein. The table includes approximately 700,000 distinct CDR3 sequences, more than 11% detected once. Sequences were derived from PBMCs from blood, sampled around 14 days before vaccination. The receptors here all came from a man aged 45-65 years who received an inactivated influenza vaccine.

This clonotype was seen only a few times. The J gene is TRBJ2-2, the V gene TRBV7-9; D is perhaps TRBD1 or TRBD2 (5 bases each). The ends were cut back, 7 bases at V and 4 bases at J, with 19 bases in the middle. The CDR3 has 16 residues. CDR1 SEHNR and CDR2 FQNEAQ come from the germline V gene (reference sequence). The CDR3 DNA is TGTGCCAGCACCCCTCCCGGGGCGCCGGGCACCGGGGAGCTGTTTTTT. Translated, it gives CASTPPGAPGTGELFF.

The chain links TRBV6-6 to TRBJ1-2; D is uncertain. This CDR3 is 13 amino acids long. In germline, CDR1 is MNHNY, CDR2 SVGAGI (reference sequence). V lost 0 bases and J lost 3, with 5 bases in between. The DNA for the CDR3 is TGTGCCAGCAGTTACTCAGATTACTATGGCTACACCTTC. This gives the protein CASSYSDYYGYTF.

In its sample, this clonotype was seen a few times. The chain combines TRBV29-1 with TRBJ2-5; no reliable D call. The CDR3 loop spans 12 amino acids. Germline CDR1 is SQVTM and CDR2 is ANQGSEA. The V end lost 8 bases, the J end lost 5 bases, and 15 bases lay between the germline ends. CDR3: CSLQSGAETQYF. The CDR3 DNA is TGCAGCCTTCAGTCGGGCGCGGAGACCCAGTACTTC.

The chain recombines TRBV12-3 or TRBV12-4 with TRBJ2-2, with 8 bases matching TRBD1. J gave up 4 bases and V 5 bases, and 6 bases lay outside the gene matches. The CDR3 is made up of 15 amino acids. The DNA for the CDR3 is TGTGCCAGCAGTCTGGACAGGGATCCCACCGGGGAGCTGTTTTTT. As protein: CASSLDRDPTGELFF.

Only a few counts were recorded for this clonotype. The V and J genes are TRBV12-3 or TRBV12-4 and TRBJ1-2; D gene uncertain. The V end was cut by 8 bases, the J end by 3 bases, with 13 bases between. CDR3 size: 13 residues. The CDR3 is CASLSDGDYGYTF. The CDR3 DNA reads TGTGCCAGCCTCTCGGACGGAGACTATGGCTACACCTTC.